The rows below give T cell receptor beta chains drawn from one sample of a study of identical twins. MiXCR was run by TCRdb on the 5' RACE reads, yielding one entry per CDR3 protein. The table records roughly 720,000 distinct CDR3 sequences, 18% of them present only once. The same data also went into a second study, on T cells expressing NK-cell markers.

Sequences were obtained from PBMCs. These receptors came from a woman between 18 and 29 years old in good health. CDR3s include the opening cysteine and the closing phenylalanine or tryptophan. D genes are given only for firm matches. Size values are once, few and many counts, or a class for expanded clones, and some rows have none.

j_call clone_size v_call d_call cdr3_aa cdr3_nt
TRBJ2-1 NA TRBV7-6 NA CASSLGWAGSYNEQFF TGTGCCAGCAGCTTAGGGTGGGCGGGGTCCTACAATGAGCAGTTCTTC
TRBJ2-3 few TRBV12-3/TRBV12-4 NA CASSFSGRLGTQYF TGTGCCAGCAGTTTCTCCGGCAGGTTAGGTACGCAGTATTTT
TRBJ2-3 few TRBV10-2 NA CASSVRRDGTDTQYF TGCGCCAGCAGTGTAAGGCGGGACGGCACAGATACGCAGTATTTT
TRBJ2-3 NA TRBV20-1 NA CSAVTGTSYQYF TGCAGTGCGGTCACCGGGACCAGCTATCAGTATTTT
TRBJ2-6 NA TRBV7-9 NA CASSLPPHLSGANVLTF TGTGCCAGCAGCTTGCCTCCCCACCTCTCTGGGGCCAACGTCCTGACTTTC
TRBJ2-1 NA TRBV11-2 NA CASSLAVQVSYNEQFF TGTGCCAGCAGCTTAGCGGTACAGGTCTCCTACAATGAGCAGTTCTTC
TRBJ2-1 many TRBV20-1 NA CSARKTDSKSYNEQFF TGCAGTGCTAGGAAGACGGACTCGAAATCCTACAATGAGCAGTTCTTC
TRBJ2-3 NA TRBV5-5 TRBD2 CASSPLNPGGGTDTQYF TGTGCCAGCAGCCCCCTGAACCCGGGGGGTGGCACAGATACGCAGTATTTT
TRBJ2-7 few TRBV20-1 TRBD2 CSAIRTSGAYEQYF TGCAGTGCTATAAGGACTAGCGGGGCGTACGAGCAGTACTTC
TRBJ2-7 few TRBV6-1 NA CASRVTDGTGGRQYF TGTGCCAGCAGGGTGACGGACGGGACTGGAGGAAGGCAGTACTTC
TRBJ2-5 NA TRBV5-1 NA CASSFYSQETQYF TGCGCCAGCAGCTTCTACAGCCAAGAGACCCAGTACTTC
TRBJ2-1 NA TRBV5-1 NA CASTEGGGSYNEQFF TGCGCCAGCACTGAGGGGGGCGGCTCCTACAATGAGCAGTTCTTC
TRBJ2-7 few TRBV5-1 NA CATARQSQGYEQYF TGCGCCACAGCGAGACAGAGCCAAGGATACGAGCAGTACTTC
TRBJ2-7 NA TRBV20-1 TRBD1 CSARDTGGPSYEQYF TGCAGTGCTAGAGATACAGGGGGTCCTTCCTACGAGCAGTACTTC
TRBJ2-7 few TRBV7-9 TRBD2 CASGGGIYEQYF TGTGCCAGCGGGGGGGGGATCTACGAGCAGTACTTC
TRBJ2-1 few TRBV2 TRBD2 CASTAGTSGFEQFF TGTGCCAGCACAGCCGGGACTAGCGGTTTTGAGCAGTTCTTC
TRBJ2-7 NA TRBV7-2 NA CASTPWAGAHEQYF TGTGCCAGCACCCCGTGGGCCGGGGCACACGAGCAGTACTTC
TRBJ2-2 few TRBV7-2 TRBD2 CASSLGGSRTGELFF TGTGCCAGCAGCTTAGGCGGGAGCCGCACCGGGGAGCTGTTTTTT
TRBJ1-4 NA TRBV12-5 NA CASGSDQPDEKLFF TGTGCTAGTGGTTCGGACCAGCCCGACGAAAAACTGTTTTTT
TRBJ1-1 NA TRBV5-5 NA CASSLSRAGAFF TGTGCCAGCAGCTTGAGCCGAGCGGGAGCTTTCTTT
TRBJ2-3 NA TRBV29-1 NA CSFRLSTDTQYF TGCAGCTTCCGGTTATCCACAGATACGCAGTATTTT
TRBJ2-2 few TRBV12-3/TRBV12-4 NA CASSQTATGELFF TGTGCCAGCAGCCAGACAGCAACCGGGGAGCTGTTTTTT
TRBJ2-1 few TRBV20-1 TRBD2 CSARAGLAGPNYNEQFF TGCAGTGCTAGAGCCGGACTAGCGGGGCCGAACTACAATGAGCAGTTCTTC
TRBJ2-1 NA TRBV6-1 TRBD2 CASSLSGRSGNEQFF TGTGCCAGCAGTCTGAGCGGGAGGTCAGGCAATGAGCAGTTCTTC
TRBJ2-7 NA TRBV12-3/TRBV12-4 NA CASSWTETYEQYF TGTGCCAGCAGTTGGACGGAAACCTACGAGCAGTACTTC
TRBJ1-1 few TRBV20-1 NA CSARDQAGIEAFF TGCAGTGCTAGAGATCAGGCAGGGATCGAAGCTTTCTTT
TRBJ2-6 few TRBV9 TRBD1 CASSRGQVQFSGANVLTF TGTGCCAGCAGCAGAGGACAGGTGCAGTTCTCTGGGGCCAACGTCCTGACTTTC
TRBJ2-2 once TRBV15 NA CATSREPTGELFF TGTGCCACCAGCAGGGAACCGACCGGGGAGCTGTTTTTT
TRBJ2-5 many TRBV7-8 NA CASSLRFETQYF TGTGCCAGCAGCTTGAGGTTCGAGACCCAGTACTTC
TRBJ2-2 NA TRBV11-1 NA CASSLGHVELFF TGTGCCAGCAGCTTAGGACATGTGGAGCTGTTTTTT
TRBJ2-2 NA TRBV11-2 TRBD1 CASSLATGRTGELFF TGTGCCAGCAGCTTAGCGACAGGGAGAACCGGGGAGCTGTTTTTT